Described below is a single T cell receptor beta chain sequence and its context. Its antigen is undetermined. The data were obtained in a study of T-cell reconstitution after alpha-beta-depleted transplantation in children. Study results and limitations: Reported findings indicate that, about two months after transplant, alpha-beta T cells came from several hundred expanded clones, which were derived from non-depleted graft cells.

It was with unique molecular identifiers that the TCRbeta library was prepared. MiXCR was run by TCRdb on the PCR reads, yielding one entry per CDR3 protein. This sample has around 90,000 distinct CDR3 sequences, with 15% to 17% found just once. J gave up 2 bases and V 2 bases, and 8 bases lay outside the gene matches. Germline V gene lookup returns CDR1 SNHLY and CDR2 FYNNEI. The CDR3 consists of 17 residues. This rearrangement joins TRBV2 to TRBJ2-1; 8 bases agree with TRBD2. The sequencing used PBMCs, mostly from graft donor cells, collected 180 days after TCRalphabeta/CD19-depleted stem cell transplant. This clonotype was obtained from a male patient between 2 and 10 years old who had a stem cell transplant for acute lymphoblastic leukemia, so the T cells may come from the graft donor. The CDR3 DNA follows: TGTGCCAGCAGTGAAATCGGTAGCGGGGCGGCCTACAATGAGCAGTTCTTC. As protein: CASSEIGSGAAYNEQFF.